One and the same sample provided the 12 T cell receptor beta chains below, sequenced in a study of cytomegalovirus exposure and HLA in healthy donors. Clones were sequenced by immunoSEQ multiplex PCR, and TCRdb holds only the in-frame ones, with some missing. Among about 98,000 clones listed, roughly 87% were seen once. The material sequenced was PBMCs. The receptors here all came from a young woman in good health and CMV-seronegative.

This sequence joins TRBV29-1 and TRBJ2-7, with TRBD1 identical over 7 bases. Germline lookup yields CDR1 SQVTM and CDR2 ANQGSEA. V shed 1 base, J shed 1 base, and the junction held 16 bases outside the gene matches. This CDR3 has 18 amino acids. For the CDR3, the DNA is TGCAGCGTTGAAGGGGACAGAGGTAAAAGTAGTTCGTCCTACGAGCAGTACTTC. Translating gives CSVEGDRGKSSSSYEQYF.

The chain carries TRBV5-1 and TRBJ2-2, with D uncertain. Germline V gene sequence: CDR1 SGHRS, CDR2 YFSETQ. Trimming took off 2 bases at V and 3 bases at J, with 14 bases between the two ends. This CDR3 comprises 16 residues. The CDR3 loop is CASSFGPLRYTGELFF. For the CDR3, the DNA is TGCGCCAGCAGCTTTGGGCCGCTTCGGTACACCGGGGAGCTGTTTTTT.

J is TRBJ2-7 and V is TRBV5-1, with TRBD2 identical over 12 bases. Germline V gene sequence: CDR1 SGHRS, CDR2 YFSETQ. With 4 bases clipped from V and 1 base from J, the junction kept 9 bases outside the gene matches. This CDR3 is built from 17 residues. CDR3 nucleotides: TGCGCCAGCAGCCACCTAGCGGGAGGGAAAGGGTCCTACGAGCAGTACTTC. Protein: CASSHLAGGKGSYEQYF.

The sample holds one count of this clone. This chain uses TRBV28 with TRBJ1-4; D is undetermined. With 5 bases removed from V and 4 bases from J, the gap between germline ends came to 14 bases. Per germline, CDR1 MDHEN and CDR2 SYDVKM. This CDR3 has 15 residues. The CDR3 here is CASSARLKSNEKLFF. DNA of the CDR3: TGTGCCAGCAGTGCCCGACTGAAGAGTAATGAAAAACTGTTTTTT.

The chain recombines TRBV27 with TRBJ1-1; D remains ambiguous. Germline lookup yields CDR1 MNHEY and CDR2 SMNVEV (reference sequence). V was clipped by 8 bases and J by 6 bases, with 22 bases between them. The CDR3 runs to 15 residues. CDR3 amino acids: CASHKSRALSPEAFF. As DNA, the CDR3 is TGTGCCAGCCATAAATCGAGAGCCCTTAGCCCTGAAGCTTTCTTT.

The chain links TRBV6-1 to TRBJ1-2; D gene unclear. Germline V gene lookup returns CDR1 MNHNS and CDR2 SASEGT. V was pared by 3 bases and J by 9 bases, with 17 bases between. This CDR3 spans 14 amino acids. The CDR3, as DNA: TGTGCCAGCAGTGATAGCTTTGGAGTTAGGAGCTACACCTTC. It encodes CASSDSFGVRSYTF.

The V gene is TRBV6-6, the J gene TRBJ1-4; D might be TRBD1 (5 bases). CDR1 and CDR2 (germline): MNHNY, SVGAGI (reference sequence). The ends were cut back, 6 bases at V and 0 bases at J, with 11 bases in the middle. The CDR3 totals 15 residues. The CDR3 DNA reads TGTGCCAGCAGGCGCGGACATGCAACTAATGAAAAACTGTTTTTT. Its translation is CASRRGHATNEKLFF.

The chain has TRBV11-2 and TRBJ2-3, with D possibly matching TRBD1 (6 bases). V dropped 0 bases and J dropped 2 bases, with 9 bases sitting between them. CDR3 length: 15 amino acids. CDR1 is SGHAT, CDR2 FQNNGV, per germline. The CDR3 nucleotides are TGTGCCAGCAGCTTAGAATGGACAGACACAGATACGCAGTATTTT. This codes for CASSLEWTDTDTQYF.

This clone appeared a few times. V and J are TRBV5-4 and TRBJ1-1; TRBD1 is a possible D gene (5 bases). Trimming shortened V by 2 bases and J by 2 bases, and 13 bases separated the two germline ends. The length of the CDR3 is 15 residues. The germline gives CDR1 SGHNT, CDR2 YYREEE (reference sequence). CDR3 sequence: CASSFYVGANTEAFF. In nucleotides, the CDR3 is TGTGCCAGCAGCTTTTATGTAGGGGCTAACACTGAAGCTTTCTTT.

The chain has TRBV7-8 and TRBJ2-2; D unclear. V lost 5 bases, J lost 2 bases, and 9 bases lay in between. CDR1 is SGHVS and CDR2 is FQNEAQ in the germline V gene. This CDR3 region has 14 residues. CDR3 sequence reads: CASSDRLNTGELFF. The CDR3 nucleotides are TGTGCCAGCAGCGACCGACTTAACACCGGGGAGCTGTTTTTT.

V is TRBV4-1 and J is TRBJ1-2; D unresolved. V lost 1 base and J lost 0, with 12 bases in between. This CDR3 is 16 amino acids long. Germline loops: CDR1 MGHRA, CDR2 YSYEKL. CDR3 loop: CASSQGPSRANYGYTF. The CDR3 region has the DNA TGCGCCAGCAGCCAAGGCCCCTCGAGAGCTAACTATGGCTACACCTTC.

This chain connects TRBV11-1 to TRBJ1-2, with a weak D call TRBD1 (6 bases). V gave up 6 bases and J gave up 2 bases, with 16 bases separating them. This CDR3 comprises 15 residues. Germline V gives CDR1 SGHAT, CDR2 FQDESV (reference sequence). The CDR3 nucleotides are TGTGCCAGCAGTTCAGCCCCGGACAGCAACTATGGCTACACCTTC. Its protein product is CASSSAPDSNYGYTF.